Below are 27 T cell receptor beta chains sequenced from a single sample in a study of T cell responses to AZD1222 COVID-19 vaccine. Produced via immunoSEQ multiplex PCR; TCRdb's table is partial and in-frame only. The sample carries roughly 120,000 clones, roughly 91% recorded once. The sample was peripheral blood, taken 28 days after the second AZD1222 dose. The origin of the receptors is an adult who received the AZD1222 COVID-19 vaccine.

Only one count was recorded for this clone. The genes are TRBV4-3 and TRBJ2-7; no reliable D call. The CDR3 covers 13 residues. CDR1 and CDR2 from the germline V gene are LGHNA and YSLEER. V lost 0 bases and J lost 8, with 11 bases in between. As DNA, the CDR3 is TGCGCCAGCAGCCAAGATCCACGGCCTCAGCAGTACTTC. This gives the protein CASSQDPRPQQYF.

The chain uses TRBV7-3 and TRBJ2-2; D perhaps matches TRBD2 (7 bases). The CDR3 extends over 17 amino acids. Germline V gives CDR1 SGHTA, CDR2 FQGTGA. The V gene lost 1 base and the J gene lost 7 bases, with 19 bases spanning the gap. The DNA for the CDR3 is TGTGCCAGCAGCTTAATCCACACAACGGGGGGCAGCGGGGAGCTGTTTTTT. This codes for CASSLIHTTGGSGELFF.

The chain joins TRBV7-9 to TRBJ1-3; no clear D gene. Germline CDR1 and CDR2: SEHNR and FQNEAQ (reference sequence). This CDR3 spans 15 amino acids. Trimming removed 1 base from V and 0 bases from J, with 7 bases in between. The CDR3 DNA is TGTGCCAGCAGCTTAGAAGCGTCCTCTGGAAACACCATATATTTT. This sequence encodes CASSLEASSGNTIYF.

V is TRBV7-3 and J is TRBJ2-2; tentatively, D is TRBD2 (6 bases). The CDR3 is 16 residues long. Trimming removed 1 base from V and 0 bases from J, with 9 bases in between. Germline CDR1 reads SGHTA; CDR2 reads FQGTGA. CDR3 sequence reads: CASSLSAGPNTGELFF. The CDR3, as DNA: TGTGCCAGCAGCTTAAGTGCGGGACCGAACACCGGGGAGCTGTTTTTT.

This rearrangement joins TRBV7-9 to TRBJ1-5, with D tentatively TRBD1 (6 bases). The germline V gene encodes CDR1 SEHNR and CDR2 FQNEAQ (reference sequence). CDR3 size: 16 residues. The V and J ends lost 1 base and 0 bases respectively, with 10 bases between them. In DNA, the CDR3 is TGTGCCAGCAGCTTAGGGGCAGGGGATAGCAATCAGCCCCAGCATTTT. This encodes CASSLGAGDSNQPQHF.

The chain uses TRBV27 and TRBJ2-7, with 9 bases matching TRBD2. This CDR3 has 16 residues. Trimming removed 5 bases from V and 5 bases from J; junction bases left unmatched: 13. CDR1 is MNHEY and CDR2 is SMNVEV in the germline V gene (reference sequence). CDR3 protein: CASSPSNSGSRNEQYF. In nucleotides, the CDR3 is TGTGCCAGCAGTCCATCCAATAGCGGGAGTCGGAACGAGCAGTACTTC.

On this clone: Within the sample, other DNA sequences also encode this same CDR3. This rearrangement joins TRBV29-1 to TRBJ1-5; D is undetermined. CDR1 is SQVTM, CDR2 ANQGSEA, per germline. The V and J ends lost 4 bases and 2 bases respectively, with 6 bases between them. CDR3 length: 12 amino acids. The CDR3 region is CSVGGGNQPQHF. CDR3 nucleotide sequence: TGCAGCGTTGGAGGAGGCAATCAGCCCCAGCATTTT.

The chain is built from TRBV11-3 and TRBJ1-2; 7 bases line up with TRBD1. Germline values: CDR1 SGHNT, CDR2 YENEEA. J gave up 8 bases and V 5 bases, and 8 bases lay outside the gene matches. The CDR3 is 13 amino acids. The CDR3 is CASSQTGVGGYTF. CDR3 sequence (DNA): TGTGCCAGCAGCCAAACAGGGGTTGGAGGCTACACCTTC.

The chain uses TRBV7-9 and TRBJ2-7; TRBD2 matches 7 bases. The CDR3 contains 14 residues. V shed 5 bases and J 3 bases; nucleotides not matched to a gene: 7. Germline CDR1 SEHNR, CDR2 FQNEAQ (reference sequence). The CDR3 sequence: CASSPGSGLYEQYF. CDR3 DNA: TGTGCCAGCAGCCCGGGTAGCGGGCTCTACGAGCAGTACTTC.

The chain has TRBV27 and TRBJ1-3; the D is unclear. Per germline, CDR1 MNHEY and CDR2 SMNVEV (reference sequence). This CDR3 has 18 amino acids. V dropped 6 bases and J dropped 2 bases, with 23 bases sitting between them. CDR3: CASSQAPPAPDPGNTIYF. The CDR3 coding sequence is TGTGCCAGCAGCCAGGCACCCCCGGCCCCAGATCCTGGAAACACCATATATTTT.

The chain is built from TRBV10-2 and TRBJ2-3, with 7 nucleotides matching TRBD2. This CDR3 region has 16 residues. The ends lost 9 bases at V and 3 bases at J; junction bases unmatched: 15. Germline CDR1 WSHSY, CDR2 SAAADI. In DNA, the CDR3 is TGCGCCAGTAGGCGATCCCCCGAGGGAGGGACAGATACGCAGTATTTT. Its protein product is CASRRSPEGGTDTQYF.

The chain carries TRBV3-1 (or the pseudogene TRBV3-2) and TRBJ2-7; 8 bases agree with TRBD2. Germline V gene lookup returns CDR1 LGHDT and CDR2 YNNKEL (reference sequence). The CDR3 is 16 amino acids. The trim removed 3 bases at V and 7 bases at J, leaving 14 bases unmatched. CDR3 DNA: TGTGCCAGCAGCCACTTAGCGGGAAGGGCCCTCCCGGAGCAGTACTTC. This translates into CASSHLAGRALPEQYF.

This sequence joins TRBV12-3 or TRBV12-4 and TRBJ2-1, with D hard to call. CDR3 length equals 13 residues. V was shortened by 2 bases and J by 8 bases, with 10 bases between the two germline ends. CDR3 in DNA: TGTGCCAGCAGTTTAATAGCCGCTCATGAGCAGTTCTTC. Translation gives CASSLIAAHEQFF.

This sequence joins TRBV19 and TRBJ2-2; the D gene is possibly TRBD2 (6 bases). This CDR3 contains 15 residues. V lost 5 bases and J lost 7, with 17 bases in between. CDR1 is LNHDA and CDR2 is SQIVND in the germline V gene (reference sequence). The CDR3 sequence is CASSPLEGVGGELFF. CDR3 DNA: TGTGCCAGTAGTCCTCTGGAGGGTGTTGGCGGGGAGCTGTTTTTT. Combining the CDR3 with reference TRBV19 and TRBJ2-2 gives the whole variable domain DGGITQSPKYLFRKEGQNVTLSCEQNLNHDAMYWYRQDPGQGLRLIYYSQIVNDFQKGDIAEGYSVSREKKESFPLTVTSAQKNPTAFYLCASSPLEGVGGELFFGEGSRLTVL.

CDR3: CATYQGQISGNTIYF. The CDR3 DNA reads TGTGCCACCTACCAGGGACAGATCTCTGGAAACACCATATATTTT. This sequence joins TRBV5-3 and TRBJ1-3; TRBD1 matches at 7 bases. TRBV5-3 is filed as an ORF, its function uncertain. The CDR3 totals 15 residues. Trimming took 9 bases from V and 0 from J; bases not matched to a gene: 9.

CDR3 nucleotide sequence: TGTGCCACCAGCAGAGATAGGCGGGAGAAAGAGACCCAGTACTTC. It encodes CATSRDRREKETQYF. The V gene is TRBV15, the J gene TRBJ2-5; TRBD2 agrees at 7 bases. Trimming took 0 bases from V and 3 from J; bases not matched to a gene: 4. The CDR3 runs 15 residues. The V gene's germline CDR1 is LNHNV and CDR2 YYDKDF (reference sequence).

V usage is TRBV28 and J usage is TRBJ2-5; D is unresolved. V was shortened by 2 bases and J by 2 bases, with 3 bases between the two germline ends. Germline assignment: CDR1 MDHEN and CDR2 SYDVKM. The CDR3 runs 12 residues. The CDR3, as DNA: TGTGCCAGCAGTTTACAGCAAGAGACCCAGTACTTC. Translation gives CASSLQQETQYF.

This clone was observed a few times. CDR3: CASSIRVYQPQHF. The CDR3 coding sequence is TGTGCCAGCAGTATCCGGGTATATCAGCCCCAGCATTTT. The gene calls are TRBV27 and TRBJ1-5; D is undetermined. V was shortened by 5 bases and J by 5 bases, with 10 bases between the two germline ends. The CDR3 runs to 13 residues. Germline lookup yields CDR1 MNHEY and CDR2 SMNVEV (reference sequence).

This clone was picked up a small number of times. The J gene is TRBJ1-1, the V gene TRBV5-6; D remains unclear. The CDR3 is made up of 14 amino acids. CDR1 and CDR2 (germline): SGHDT, YYEEEE. V shed 4 bases and J shed 4 bases, with 14 bases lying between them. CDR3 bases: TGTGCCAGCAGCCGGGCGGGAATCGGCACTGAAGCTTTCTTT. Protein: CASSRAGIGTEAFF.

The genes are TRBV2 and TRBJ1-1; D is undetermined. This CDR3 region has 13 residues. Trimming took off 10 bases at V and 1 base at J, with 13 bases between the two ends. Germline V CDR1 and CDR2: SNHLY, FYNNEI. The chain's CDR3 is CANSEAGNTEAFF. The CDR3 bases are TGTGCCAACTCAGAGGCCGGGAACACTGAAGCTTTCTTT.

The V call is TRBV2, the J call TRBJ1-2; 7 nucleotides match TRBD1. Germline V gene data show CDR1 as SNHLY and CDR2 as FYNNEI. CDR3 length: 14 amino acids. The J segment lost 5 bases and the V segment lost 4 bases, leaving 7 bases of the junction unmatched. CDR3 bases: TGTGCCAGCAGTGTGGGGCAGGGGGGGTATGGCTACACCTTC. Encoded protein: CASSVGQGGYGYTF. The entire variable domain, with the rest obtained from reference TRBV2 and TRBJ1-2, is as follows: EPEVTQTPSHQVTQMGQEVILRCVPISNHLYFYWYRQILGQKVEFLVSFYNNEISEKSEIFDDQFSVERPDGSNFTLKIRSTKLEDSAMYFCASSVGQGGYGYTFGSGTRLTVV.

This clone has a single count. The V and J genes are TRBV27 and TRBJ2-2, with D maybe TRBD1 (6 bases). CDR3 size: 15 residues. Germline V gene lookup returns CDR1 MNHEY and CDR2 SMNVEV (reference sequence). The ends were cut back, 3 bases at V and 5 bases at J, with 13 bases in the middle. For the CDR3, the DNA is TGTGCCAGCAGTTTCGGCAGGGGCAGGACCGGGGAGCTGTTTTTT. It is translated as CASSFGRGRTGELFF.

This chain joins TRBV18 and TRBJ2-1, with a tentative D call TRBD1 (6 bases). The CDR3 contains 14 residues. Per germline, CDR1 KGHSH and CDR2 LQKENI. Trimming shortened V by 6 bases and J by 7 bases, and 16 bases separated the two germline ends. The CDR3 loop is CASSPTTGPNEQFF. The CDR3 DNA reads as TGTGCCAGCTCCCCTACGACAGGTCCTAATGAGCAGTTCTTC.

The CDR3 DNA reads as TGTGCTAGTGGTTCCTCCGGGACGGTTAACACCATATATTTT. Protein sequence: CASGSSGTVNTIYF. The chain uses TRBV12-5 and TRBJ1-3, with D possibly being TRBD1 (5 bases). CDR1 and CDR2 from the germline V gene are LGHNT and FRNRAP. V gave up 4 bases and J gave up 7 bases, with 14 bases separating them. The CDR3 length is 14 residues. Complete variable domain (other parts from reference TRBV12-5 and TRBJ1-3): DARVTQTPRHKVTEMGQEVTMRCQPILGHNTVFWYRQTMMQGLELLAYFRNRAPLDDSGMPKDRFSAEMPDATLATLKIQPSEPRDSAVYFCASGSSGTVNTIYFGEGSWLTVV.

In this sample, this clone turned up a few times. The rearrangement joins TRBV19 to TRBJ2-7; TRBD2 matches 8 bases. V was clipped by 9 bases and J by 1 base; unmatched bases: 8. This CDR3 region has 14 residues. Germline V CDR1 and CDR2: LNHDA, SQIVND (reference sequence). CDR3 amino acids: CASGPGLESYEQYF. CDR3 in DNA: TGTGCCAGCGGTCCGGGACTAGAATCCTACGAGCAGTACTTC.

The CDR3 here is CASRTGQKDYGYTF. The CDR3 region has the DNA TGTGCCAGCAGAACGGGACAGAAGGACTATGGCTACACCTTC. This chain links TRBV6-5 with TRBJ1-2; 7 positions match TRBD1. The germline V gene has CDR1 MNHEY and CDR2 SVGAGI. With V trimmed by 6 bases and J by 3 bases, 7 bases remained unmatched. This CDR3 is 14 amino acids long.

This chain's CDR3 is CASSAPAGADEQFF. The CDR3 nucleotides read TGTGCCAGCAGTGCGCCGGCCGGGGCCGATGAGCAGTTCTTC. The genes are TRBV6-2 or TRBV6-3 and TRBJ2-1; D is perhaps TRBD1 or TRBD2 (5 bases each). Germline loops: CDR1 MNHEY, CDR2 SVGEGT. The CDR3 extends over 14 amino acids. V shed 5 bases and J shed 8 bases, with 16 bases lying between them.